The entry below describes one TCR beta chain. There are many counts of this clonotype. The antigen this receptor binds is unknown. Base qualities are not provided; no much larger clone lies one nucleotide away. This sample was included in a study of T cell repertoires in cytomegalovirus infection (dated by TCRdb to the late 2010s). Concerning the study at large: Donor HLA type was relevant to the analysis, because carriage of CMV infection together with the matching HLA type was indicated by public TCR beta signatures. Study-level results and caveats: The ex vivo response was dominated by HLA-C-restricted CMV-specific TCR beta clonotypes, which also provided the single most frequent clonotype in two of eight donors. Carriers of CMV infection plus the relevant HLA type were discriminated by the cumulative frequency of public TCR beta family members in the study cohort and in an independent roughly 350-donor cohort.

Sequencing used an Illumina HiSeq 1500. Through fastp at Q25 and MiXCR, TCRdb rebuilt clones from the public reads, retaining in-frame beta chains. CDR3 protein duplicates are merged, each entry listing the most common genes and DNA. This sample gives about 240,000 distinct CDR3 sequences in total; under 8.5% of them show up just once. In total, the top ten clones hold around 6.5% of the sample. Taken from the germline V gene (reference sequence), the CDR1 and CDR2 loops are SGHKS and YYEKEE. Here V drops 0 bases and J drops 3 bases, and the junction holds 5 bases not matched to any gene. The CDR3, cysteine through phenylalanine, is 16 amino acids long. Left in the record is the CDR3 DNA by itself, 48 bases read in frame from the first base.

This sequence was found in a human donor in good health (CMV status not recorded). Some clones in this sample may be carry-over from other donors' samples. This receptor chain uses TRBV5-5 and TRBJ1-1, and 10 junction bases match TRBD1. Material for sequencing was PBMCs. The sequence in DNA is TGTGCCAGCAGCTTGGCCGGACAGGGGGGTGACACTGAAGCTTTCTTT. This sequence encodes CASSLAGQGGDTEAFF.